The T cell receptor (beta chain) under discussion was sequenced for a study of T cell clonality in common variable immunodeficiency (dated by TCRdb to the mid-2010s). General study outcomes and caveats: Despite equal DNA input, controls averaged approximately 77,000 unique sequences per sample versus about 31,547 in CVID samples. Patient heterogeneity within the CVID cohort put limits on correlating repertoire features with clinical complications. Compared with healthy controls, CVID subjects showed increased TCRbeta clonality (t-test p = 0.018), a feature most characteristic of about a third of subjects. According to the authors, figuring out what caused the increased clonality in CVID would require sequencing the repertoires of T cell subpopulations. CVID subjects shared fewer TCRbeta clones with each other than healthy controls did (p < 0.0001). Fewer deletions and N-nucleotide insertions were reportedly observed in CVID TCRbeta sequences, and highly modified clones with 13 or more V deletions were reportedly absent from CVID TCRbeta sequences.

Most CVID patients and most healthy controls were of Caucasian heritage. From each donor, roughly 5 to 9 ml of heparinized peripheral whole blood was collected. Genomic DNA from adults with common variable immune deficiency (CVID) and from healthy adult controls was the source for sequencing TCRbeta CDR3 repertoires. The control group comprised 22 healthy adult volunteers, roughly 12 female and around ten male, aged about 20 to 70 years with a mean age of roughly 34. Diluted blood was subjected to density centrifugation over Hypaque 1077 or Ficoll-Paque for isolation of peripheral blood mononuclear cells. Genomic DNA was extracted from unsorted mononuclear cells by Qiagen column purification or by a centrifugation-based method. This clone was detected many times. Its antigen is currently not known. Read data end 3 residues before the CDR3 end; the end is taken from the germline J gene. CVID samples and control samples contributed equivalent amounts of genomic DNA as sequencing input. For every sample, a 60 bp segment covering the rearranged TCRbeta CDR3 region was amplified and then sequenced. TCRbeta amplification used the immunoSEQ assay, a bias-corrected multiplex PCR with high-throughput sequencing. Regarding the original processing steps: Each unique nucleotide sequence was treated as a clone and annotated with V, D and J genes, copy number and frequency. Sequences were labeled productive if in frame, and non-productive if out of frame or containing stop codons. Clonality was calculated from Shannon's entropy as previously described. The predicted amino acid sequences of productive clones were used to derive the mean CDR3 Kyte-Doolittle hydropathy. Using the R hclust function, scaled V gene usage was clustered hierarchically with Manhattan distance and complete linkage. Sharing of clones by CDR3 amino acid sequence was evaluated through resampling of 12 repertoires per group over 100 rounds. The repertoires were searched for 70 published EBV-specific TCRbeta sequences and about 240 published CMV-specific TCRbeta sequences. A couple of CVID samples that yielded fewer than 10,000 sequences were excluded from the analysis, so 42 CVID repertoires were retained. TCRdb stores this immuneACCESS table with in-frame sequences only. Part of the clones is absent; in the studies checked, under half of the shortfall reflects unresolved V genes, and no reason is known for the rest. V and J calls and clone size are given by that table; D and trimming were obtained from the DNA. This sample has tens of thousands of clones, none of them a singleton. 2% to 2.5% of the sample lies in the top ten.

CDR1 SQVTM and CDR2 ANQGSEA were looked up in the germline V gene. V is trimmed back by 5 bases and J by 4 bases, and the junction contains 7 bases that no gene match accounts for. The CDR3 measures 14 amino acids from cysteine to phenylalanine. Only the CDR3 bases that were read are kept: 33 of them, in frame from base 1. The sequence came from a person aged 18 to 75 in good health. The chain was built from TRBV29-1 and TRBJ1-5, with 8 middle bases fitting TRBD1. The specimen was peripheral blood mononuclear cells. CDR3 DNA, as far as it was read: TGCAGCGTTTGGGAACAGGGGGTAAATCAGCCC. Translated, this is CSVWEQGVNQP. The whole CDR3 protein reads CSVWEQGVNQPQHF. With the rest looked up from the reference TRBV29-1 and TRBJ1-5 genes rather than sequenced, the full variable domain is SAVISQKPSRDICQRGTSLTIQCQVDSQVTMMFWYRQQPGQSLTLIATANQGSEATYESGFVIDKFPISRPNLTFSTLTVSNMSPEDSSIYLCSVWEQGVNQPQHFGDGTRLSIL.